This T cell receptor beta chain was sequenced during a study of blood T cell repertoires in COVID-19. In the original workflow: Amplification of reference gene primers was used by the study to estimate nucleated cell counts. Assay used: immunoSEQ multiplex PCR; TCRdb lists only in-frame clones, some missing. V and J calls and clone size are those listed in that table; D and trimming were worked out from the DNA. Of roughly 150,000 clones detected, roughly 80% appear once; the ten largest clones hold under 0.75%. Germline CDR1 is MNHNY and CDR2 is SVGAGI (reference sequence). The CDR3 contains 14 residues. V was clipped by 7 bases and J by 6 bases, with 16 bases between them.

This clonotype originated in a man between 60 and 75 years old with acute or convalescent COVID-19. V usage is TRBV6-6 and J usage is TRBJ1-5; tentative D call: TRBD1 (5 bases). Specimen: peripheral blood. The CDR3: CASKNPSGFQPQHF. CDR3 coding DNA: TGTGCCAGCAAAAACCCCTCAGGGTTTCAGCCCCAGCATTTT.